What follows describes a single T cell receptor (beta chain). The repertoire was sequenced with immunoSEQ multiplex PCR; TCRdb's copy has only in-frame clones and lacks some. The table lists over 55,000 clones, about nine tenths of them singletons, with approximately 2.3% in the top ten. Trimming at V came to 5 bases and at J to 7 bases, leaving 10 bases not matched to a gene. Germline CDR1 reads SGHNT; CDR2 reads YENEEA. CDR3 length: 14 residues. This specimen belongs to a study of T cell changes during pregnancy in multiple sclerosis. Specimen: peripheral blood, collected in the first trimester of pregnancy. The sequence came from a female donor with multiple sclerosis, enrolled in a pregnancy study. This rearrangement joins TRBV11-3 to TRBJ2-7; 8 positions agree with TRBD1. In DNA, the CDR3 is TGTGCCAGCAGCCACCGACAGGGGTTGTGGGAGCAGTACTTC. Translated, it gives CASSHRQGLWEQYF.